The 14 T cell receptor beta chains below all came from one sample that was sequenced in a study of molecular identifiers for immune sequencing clone quantification. Via MiXCR, TCRdb re-called the PCR reads, giving one row per CDR3 protein. The table has 490,000 or so distinct CDR3 sequences, 20% to 25% seen once. Sequences were obtained from naive CD8+ T cells from blood, with Jurkat cell RNA spiked in. Subset reported: FACS-sorted CD8+CD4-CCR7+CD45RA+ naive T cells. Source of these receptors: a human donor in good health. Some libraries in this study had Jurkat cell RNA spiked in.

In its sample, this clonotype was seen many times. The chain combines TRBV6-2 or TRBV6-3 with TRBJ2-7, with TRBD2 matching over 9 bases. Germline V gives CDR1 MNHEY, CDR2 SVGEGT. This CDR3 region has 15 residues. The trim removed 5 bases at V and 0 bases at J, leaving 5 bases unmatched. The CDR3 bases are TGTGCCAGCAGTGGCCTAGCGGGACTCTCCTACGAGCAGTACTTC. As protein: CASSGLAGLSYEQYF.

Comment on this clonotype: A read error may produce the germline difference seen at one junction end. CDR3 in DNA: TGTGCCAGCAGCTTAGGTGGAACAGATACGCGGTATTTT. As protein: CASSLGGTDTRYF. This chain connects TRBV7-6 to TRBJ2-3; D gene unclear. This CDR3 contains 13 residues. Germline assignment: CDR1 SGHVS and CDR2 FNYEAQ. Together with reference TRBV7-6 and TRBJ2-3, the CDR3 gives the full variable domain: GAGVSQSPRYKVTKRGQDVALRCDPISGHVSLYWYRQALGQGPEFLTYFNYEAQQDKSGLPNDRFSAERPEGSISTLTIQRTEQRDSAMYRCASSLGGTDTRYFGPGTRLTVL.

The CDR3, as DNA: TGTGCCAGCAGCTGGTGGGACAGGGGAATGGGTACCGGGGAGCTGTTTTTT. Amino acids: CASSWWDRGMGTGELFF. The gene calls are TRBV5-5 and TRBJ2-2, with TRBD1 matching 10 bases. This CDR3 region has 17 residues. CDR1 is SGHKS, CDR2 YYEKEE, per germline (reference sequence). V gave up 3 bases and J gave up 5 bases; unmatched junction bases: 10.

This clonotype was observed at least ten times. The chain is built from TRBV12-5 and TRBJ1-4; a weak D match, TRBD1 (6 bases). V lost 6 bases and J lost 6, with 17 bases in between. CDR3 length: 15 residues. Germline loops: CDR1 LGHNT, CDR2 FRNRAP. As DNA, the CDR3 is TGTGCTAGTGGCGCTATACAGGGAGGGGATGAAAAACTGTTTTTT. It is translated as CASGAIQGGDEKLFF.

This clonotype was observed many times. The chain has TRBV5-5 and TRBJ2-3; D is possibly TRBD2 (5 bases). Germline-derived CDR1 and CDR2 are SGHKS and YYEKEE (reference sequence). This CDR3 contains 15 residues. The ends were cut back, 3 bases at V and 0 bases at J, with 11 bases in the middle. The CDR3 here is CASSWERSSTDTQYF. CDR3 in DNA: TGTGCCAGCAGCTGGGAGCGAAGCAGCACAGATACGCAGTATTTT.

The gene calls are TRBV13 and TRBJ1-1, with 7 bases identical to TRBD1. Germline loops: CDR1 PRHDT, CDR2 FYEKMQ (reference sequence). V lost 5 bases to trimming and J lost 1 base; unmatched junction nucleotides: 4. The CDR3 has 14 amino acids. Here the CDR3 reads CASSHTGENTEAFF. In DNA form, the CDR3 reads TGTGCCAGCAGCCATACAGGGGAGAACACTGAAGCTTTCTTT. The variable domain in full, completed from reference TRBV13 and TRBJ1-1, reads AAGVIQSPRHLIKEKRETATLKCYPIPRHDTVYWYQQGPGQDPQFLISFYEKMQSDKGSIPDRFSAQQFSDYHSELNMSSLELGDSALYFCASSHTGENTEAFFGQGTRLTVV.

The chain recombines TRBV29-1 with TRBJ2-7, with D uncertain. The CDR3 is 11 amino acids. The germline CDR1 and CDR2 sequences are SQVTM and ANQGSEA. V was pared by 7 bases and J by 2 bases, with 9 bases between. The CDR3 sequence: CSALVAYEQYF. In nucleotides, the CDR3 is TGCAGCGCCCTGGTGGCCTACGAGCAGTACTTC.

For the CDR3, the DNA is TGTGCCAGCAGTCTTGAGGACAGGCAAGAGACCCAGTACTTC. Its translation is CASSLEDRQETQYF. V gene TRBV6-6 combines with J gene TRBJ2-5; 7 nucleotides agree with TRBD1. Unmatched junction bases numbered 5, after V lost 5 bases and J lost 2 bases. Germline CDR1 MNHNY, CDR2 SVGAGI (reference sequence). CDR3 size: 14 residues.

This clonotype has ten or more counts. Here the CDR3 reads CASSLIAGSSQETQYF. CDR3 DNA: TGTGCCAGCAGTTTAATTGCAGGGTCGAGCCAAGAGACCCAGTACTTC. The J gene is TRBJ2-5, the V gene TRBV27; perhaps TRBD1 as D (5 bases). There are 16 residues in the CDR3. Per germline, CDR1 MNHEY and CDR2 SMNVEV (reference sequence). V lost 2 bases, J lost 1 base, and 14 bases lay in between.

This clonotype was recorded many times. The CDR3 DNA reads TGTGCCAGCAGCTGGGGACAAGAAATCGACGAGCAGTACTTC. Translated: CASSWGQEIDEQYF. This chain links TRBV5-4 with TRBJ2-7; TRBD1 might be the D (6 bases). The CDR3 contains 14 residues. V lost 3 bases and J 5 bases, leaving 15 bases between the germline ends. Germline V lookup: CDR1 SGHNT, CDR2 YYREEE (reference sequence).

V usage is TRBV29-1 and J usage is TRBJ2-1; 8 nucleotides agree with TRBD2. The CDR3 has 12 residues. In germline, CDR1 is SQVTM, CDR2 ANQGSEA. The junction had 5 bases not matched to a gene; V was cut back by 7 bases and J by 6 bases. In DNA form, the CDR3 reads TGCAGCGCGCGGGGGGTAGGCAATGAGCAGTTCTTC. This translates into CSARGVGNEQFF.

This clonotype was observed a few times. The J gene is TRBJ2-1, the V gene TRBV12-3 or TRBV12-4; 7 positions agree with TRBD1. This CDR3 is built from 15 residues. V was pared by 4 bases and J by 1 base, with 4 bases of the junction left unmatched. The CDR3 bases are TGTGCCAGCAGTTCGGGACAGCCATCCTACAATGAGCAGTTCTTC. Translation: CASSSGQPSYNEQFF.

In the case of this clonotype: This may be a read error: a much more frequent sequence differs by one nucleotide. The chain links TRBV25-1 to TRBJ1-1; D unresolved. Germline V lookup: CDR1 MGHDK, CDR2 SYGVNS. The CDR3 is 13 residues long. CDR3 protein: CAGSSPMNTEAFF. In nucleotides, the CDR3 is TGTGCCGGCAGCTCCCCTATGAACACTGAAGCTTTCTTT.

The chain has TRBV11-2 and TRBJ2-3; 7 nucleotides match TRBD1. CDR3 length: 16 amino acids. Germline lookup yields CDR1 SGHAT and CDR2 FQNNGV. After removal of 4 bases from V and 6 bases from J, the junction contained 13 bases not matched to a gene. CDR3 nucleotide sequence: TGTGCCAGCAGCTCCCGGGACAGTTACGATATGGATACGCAGTATTTT. It yields the protein CASSSRDSYDMDTQYF.